The sequence of this T cell receptor (beta chain) was determined in a study of shared clonotypes between healthy human individuals. Study-level information: A couple of women and three men aged 18 to 49 made up the donors. Study results and limitations: Among a handful of donors, approximately 5.4% of naive CD4 clonotypes were found in common.

A note on this clone: Its antigen is still unknown.

Germline trimming cut 6 bases from V and 1 base from J; bases unmatched to any gene: 2. Germline V CDR1 and CDR2: MNHEY, SMNVEV (reference sequence). The CDR3 loop spans 14 amino acids. Division of CD4+ cells produced a CD45RA+ naive subset and a CD45RA-negative memory subset. Sequencing was performed with immunoSEQ multiplex PCR; in TCRdb, only in-frame clones are kept and a portion is missing. The sample holds more than 2 million clones, almost 96% seen once. Sequencing was performed on naive CD4+ T cells sorted from blood. Subset given: CD45RA+ positively selected. The chain recombines TRBV27 with TRBJ1-1, with 10 bases lining up with TRBD1. The sequence came from a man aged 18 to 30 in good health. The CDR3 loop reads CASSRTGGNTEAFF. CDR3 DNA sequence: TGTGCCAGCAGCAGGACAGGGGGGAACACTGAAGCTTTCTTT.